Sequencing of this T cell receptor beta chain was carried out in a study of T cell clonotyping in hematopoietic cell transplantation. Time point: recipient sample about 28 days before transplant, after cytoreduction. This clone was counted only a few times. Profiling relied on immunoSEQ multiplex PCR, and the TCRdb table lists in-frame clones only, not all of them. The table lists about 5,100 clones, 25% to 35% of them singletons. The sample here was peripheral blood mononuclear cells, taken before stem cell transplant. The clonotype originates from a man aged 50-59 years with myelofibrosis. Some clones in this sample may be carry-over from other donors' samples.

CDR3 coding DNA: TGTGCCTGGAGTAAAGCGGGACAGGTCTACGAGCAGTACTTC. Its translation is CAWSKAGQVYEQYF. The chain recombines TRBV30 with TRBJ2-7; possible D gene TRBD1, 8 bases. The CDR3 length is 14 residues. V gave up 2 bases and J gave up 3 bases, with 14 bases separating them. CDR1 is GTSNPN, CDR2 SVGIG, per germline (reference sequence).